Presented here are 14 T cell receptor beta chains from one specimen sequenced in a study of CXCR3-negative and CXCR3-positive naive CD8 T cells. Notes on the study in general: Naive CXCR3-positive cells had TRB CDR3s more hydrophobic than those of CXCR3-negative naive cells.

For these receptors, no antigen is known. Researchers prepared the TRB cDNA libraries using 5' RACE with UMI labels. No DNA is given; TCRdb re-called the 5' RACE reads and lists each CDR3 protein once. This sample's clone table lists just under 90,000 distinct CDR3 sequences. Sequencing input: naive CXCR3+ CD8+ T cells from blood. Subset described: CD45RO-CCR7+CD27+CD95- naive CD8+ T cells expressing CXCR3 (TNR3+). The origin of the receptors is a human donor in good health. Some clones in this sample may be carry-over from other donors' samples.

The chain carries TRBV3-1 and TRBJ2-1; TCRdb's D call, TRBD1, is unchecked because there is no DNA. From germline, CDR1 is LGHDT and CDR2 YNNKEL (reference sequence). This CDR3 has 14 amino acids. The CDR3 sequence: CASSQGAGNNEQFF.

This chain's CDR3 is CASSLEPGQETQYF. This sequence joins TRBV5-1 and TRBJ2-5; the D call from TCRdb, TRBD1, cannot be confirmed without DNA. CDR1 and CDR2 (germline): SGHRS, YFSETQ. The length of the CDR3 is 14 residues.

The chain recombines TRBV5-1 with TRBJ2-7; checking the TCRdb D call of TRBD1 is not possible without DNA. CDR3 length equals 13 residues. Germline V gene sequence: CDR1 SGHRS, CDR2 YFSETQ. The CDR3 loop reads CASSLSGTHEQYF.

This chain links TRBV20-1 with TRBJ2-3; TCRdb calls TRBD1, which cannot be checked without DNA. From germline, CDR1 is DFQATT and CDR2 SNEGSKA (reference sequence). CDR3 size: 15 residues. This CDR3 reads CSAAGTMEGTDTQYF.

The chain recombines TRBV4-2 with TRBJ2-3. The CDR3 extends over 13 amino acids. Germline V gene data show CDR1 as LGHNA and CDR2 as YNFKEQ. The CDR3 reads CASSQEVVDTQYF.

The chain is built from TRBV2 and TRBJ1-2; no DNA is available, so the TRBD1 call from TCRdb remains unchecked. The CDR3 consists of 12 residues. CDR1 and CDR2 (germline): SNHLY, FYNNEI. CDR3 protein: CASNDRVGGYTF.

The chain combines TRBV7-9 with TRBJ2-7; TCRdb proposes TRBD1, but this gene call is untestable without DNA. The germline gives CDR1 SEHNR, CDR2 FQNEAQ (reference sequence). The CDR3 spans 14 residues. The CDR3 sequence: CASTPPDPQVRDCF.

The chain has TRBV27 and TRBJ2-2. The CDR3 loop spans 14 amino acids. Germline assignment: CDR1 MNHEY and CDR2 SMNVEV (reference sequence). The CDR3 loop is CASSLFSDTGELFF.

The V call is TRBV28, the J call TRBJ1-1; TCRdb outputs TRBD1, but without DNA this stays unchecked. Germline V gene lookup returns CDR1 MDHEN and CDR2 SYDVKM. The CDR3 extends over 12 amino acids. CDR3 region: CASIEGETEAFF.

The V and J genes are TRBV27 and TRBJ2-5; the D call from TCRdb, TRBD2, cannot be confirmed without DNA. The CDR3 is 15 amino acids. CDR1 MNHEY and CDR2 SMNVEV come from the germline V gene (reference sequence). This chain's CDR3 is CASSPRLGSMETQYF.

The V gene is TRBV7-6, the J gene TRBJ1-4. The CDR3 consists of 17 residues. The germline V gene has CDR1 SGHVS and CDR2 FNYEAQ. The CDR3 protein is CASSLGVPGPKGEKLFF.

J is TRBJ1-5 and V is TRBV15. This CDR3 region has 14 residues. CDR1 is LNHNV and CDR2 is YYDKDF in the germline V gene (reference sequence). The CDR3 is CATSRYDSNQPQHF.

The chain combines TRBV12-3 or TRBV12-4 with TRBJ2-7. The CDR3 has 12 amino acids. This chain's CDR3 is CASSPDTYEQYF.

V gene TRBV7-9 combines with J gene TRBJ1-1; TCRdb calls TRBD1, which cannot be checked without DNA. Germline CDR1 is SEHNR and CDR2 is FQNEAQ (reference sequence). The CDR3 runs 16 residues. This CDR3 reads CASSPGQGEVNTEAFF. Together with reference TRBV7-9 and TRBJ1-1, the CDR3 gives the full variable domain: DTGVSQNPRHKITKRGQNVTFRCDPISEHNRLYWYRQTLGQGPEFLTYFQNEAQLEKSRLLSDRFSAERPKGSFSTLEIQRTEQGDSAMYLCASSPGQGEVNTEAFFGQGTRLTVV.